The rows below give T cell receptor beta chains drawn from one sample of a study of low-dose radiotherapy and immunotherapy resistance in tumors. TCRdb itself ran the reads through MiXCR, one entry per CDR3 protein. The table lists over 65,000 distinct CDR3 sequences, 15% to 20% of them singletons. Source: PBMCs, taken before treatment. The receptors come from a male donor with prostate cancer. Each CDR3 is given with its conserved first and last residue. A D gene is named only where the DNA matches it firmly. A clone size is listed for some rows: how often the clone was seen (once, few, many), or a class if it is expanded.

d_call: NA; clone_size: NA; j_call: TRBJ2-3; v_call: TRBV28; cdr3_aa: CASSLGNTDTQYF; cdr3_nt: TGTGCCAGCAGTTTAGGAAACACAGATACGCAGTATTTT
d_call: NA; clone_size: many; j_call: TRBJ2-1; v_call: TRBV27; cdr3_aa: CASSLGIYNEQFF; cdr3_nt: TGTGCCAGCAGTTTGGGGATCTACAATGAGCAGTTCTTC
d_call: NA; clone_size: NA; j_call: TRBJ1-4; v_call: TRBV19; cdr3_aa: CATRPAGRMNEKLFF; cdr3_nt: TGTGCCACCCGCCCTGCGGGCAGGATGAATGAAAAACTGTTTTTT
d_call: NA; clone_size: many; j_call: TRBJ2-3; v_call: TRBV4-1; cdr3_aa: CASSQSSRGARTDTQYF; cdr3_nt: TGCGCCAGCAGCCAATCGAGTCGGGGGGCCCGCACAGATACGCAGTATTTT
d_call: NA; clone_size: many; j_call: TRBJ2-1; v_call: TRBV10-3; cdr3_aa: CAISESGLNEQFF; cdr3_nt: TGTGCCATCAGTGAGTCAGGTCTAAATGAGCAGTTCTTC
d_call: NA; clone_size: many; j_call: TRBJ2-2; v_call: TRBV11-1; cdr3_aa: CASSPLLNTGELFF; cdr3_nt: TGTGCCAGCAGCCCTCTCCTGAACACCGGGGAGCTGTTTTTT
d_call: NA; clone_size: many; j_call: TRBJ2-7; v_call: TRBV25-1; cdr3_aa: CASSDKGSYEQYF; cdr3_nt: TGTGCCAGCAGTGATAAGGGATCCTACGAGCAGTACTTC
d_call: NA; clone_size: many; j_call: TRBJ1-6; v_call: TRBV19; cdr3_aa: CASSDPTGLNSPLHF; cdr3_nt: TGTGCCAGTAGTGATCCGACAGGTCTTAATTCACCCCTCCACTTT
d_call: NA; clone_size: many; j_call: TRBJ2-1; v_call: TRBV3-1; cdr3_aa: CASSLQGVLLNEQFF; cdr3_nt: TGTGCCAGCAGCTTACAGGGCGTCCTTCTCAATGAGCAGTTCTTC
d_call: NA; clone_size: many; j_call: TRBJ2-2; v_call: TRBV5-1; cdr3_aa: CASSLVAGVNTGELFF; cdr3_nt: TGCGCCAGCAGCTTGGTTGCAGGGGTGAACACCGGGGAGCTGTTTTTT
d_call: TRBD2; clone_size: many; j_call: TRBJ2-5; v_call: TRBV6-5; cdr3_aa: CASSREDPGLAVQTQYF; cdr3_nt: TGTGCCAGCAGTCGAGAAGATCCGGGACTAGCTGTGCAGACCCAGTACTTC
d_call: TRBD1; clone_size: many; j_call: TRBJ1-6; v_call: TRBV20-1; cdr3_aa: CSAHGDSIHSPLHF; cdr3_nt: TGCAGTGCTCACGGGGACAGTATACATTCACCCCTCCACTTT
d_call: TRBD2; clone_size: many; j_call: TRBJ2-3; v_call: TRBV11-2; cdr3_aa: CASSYTGTSGADTQYF; cdr3_nt: TGTGCCAGCAGCTACACCGGGACTAGCGGGGCAGATACGCAGTATTTT
d_call: NA; clone_size: few; j_call: TRBJ2-3; v_call: TRBV7-3; cdr3_aa: CASSPRGGTSTDTQYF; cdr3_nt: TGTGCCAGCAGCCCGAGAGGGGGAACTAGCACAGATACGCAGTATTTT
d_call: NA; clone_size: many; j_call: TRBJ2-5; v_call: TRBV6-5; cdr3_aa: CASSGLLGGEETQYF; cdr3_nt: TGTGCCAGCAGTGGTCTCCTGGGTGGGGAAGAGACCCAGTACTTC
d_call: TRBD2; clone_size: few; j_call: TRBJ2-3; v_call: TRBV3-1; cdr3_aa: CASSQAGGRAGGADTQYF; cdr3_nt: TGTGCCAGCAGCCAAGCTGGAGGACGGGCGGGGGGTGCAGATACGCAGTATTTT